The clone carrying this T cell receptor beta chain came up a few times. Its cognate antigen is unknown. This entry belongs to a study of cytomegalovirus exposure and HLA in healthy donors. Broader study findings: Presence/absence analyses rested on an assumption that sequencing depth was roughly uniform across donors.

The PCR had 60 Vbeta and 13 Jbeta primers. Generated by immunoSEQ multiplex PCR, the TCRdb table keeps only in-frame clones and is missing some. The table has about 89,000 clones, roughly 85% seen once. Sequencing was done on a sample of PBMCs. The TCR comes from a man aged 40-49 years in good health and CMV-seropositive.

CDR3 nucleotides: TGTGCCAGCAGCTTAGGAGGGGGAGGCTACACCTTC. As protein: CASSLGGGGYTF. V usage is TRBV13 and J usage is TRBJ1-2; tentatively, D is TRBD1 (6 bases). Trimming took 0 bases from V and 8 from J, leaving 7 bases between them. The germline gives CDR1 PRHDT, CDR2 FYEKMQ (reference sequence). The CDR3 is 12 amino acids.